Sequencing of this T cell receptor (beta chain) was carried out in a study of T cells in Graves' hyperthyroidism and ophthalmopathy. The CDR3 covers 14 residues. Between the trimmed V and J ends, which lost 0 bases and 10 bases, there was a span of 16 bases. Germline V lookup: CDR1 SGHRS, CDR2 YFSETQ. From RNA transcripts, TCR beta CDR3 regions were amplified. The HTBI set primed first-round TCR CDR3 RT-PCR. One entry per CDR3 protein, called by TCRdb with MiXCR from the multiplex PCR reads. Among roughly 300,000 distinct CDR3 sequences listed, approximately 13% were seen once. Sequencing was performed on blood. The rearrangement uses TRBV5-1 and TRBJ1-1; perhaps TRBD1 as D (5 bases). This receptor was taken from a woman aged 25 to 39 with Graves' hyperthyroidism. Here the CDR3 reads CASSLVVRGAGAFF. CDR3 bases: TGCGCCAGCAGCTTGGTCGTTAGGGGCGCGGGAGCTTTCTTT.